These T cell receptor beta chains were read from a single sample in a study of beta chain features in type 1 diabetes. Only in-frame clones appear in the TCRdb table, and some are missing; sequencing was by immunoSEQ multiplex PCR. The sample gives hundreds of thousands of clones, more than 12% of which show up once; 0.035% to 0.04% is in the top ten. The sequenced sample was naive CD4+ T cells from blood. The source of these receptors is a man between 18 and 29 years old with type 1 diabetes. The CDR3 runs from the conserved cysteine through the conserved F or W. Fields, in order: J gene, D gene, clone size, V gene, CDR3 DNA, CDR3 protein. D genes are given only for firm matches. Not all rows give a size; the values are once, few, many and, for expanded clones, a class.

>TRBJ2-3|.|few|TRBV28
TGTGCCAGCTCCCCGGCGGGTCGGGATACGCAGTATTTT
CASSPAGRDTQYF
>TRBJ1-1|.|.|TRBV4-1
TGCGCCAGCAGCCGAGGAGCGAGGAGGGACACTGAAGCTTTCTTT
CASSRGARRDTEAFF
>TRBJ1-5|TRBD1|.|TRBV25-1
TGTGCCAGCAGTGCCGCCGGGACAGGGAGTCAGCCCCAGCATTTT
CASSAAGTGSQPQHF
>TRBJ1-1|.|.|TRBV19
TGTGCCAGTAGTATAGAGTACACGAACACTGAAGCTTTCTTT
CASSIEYTNTEAFF
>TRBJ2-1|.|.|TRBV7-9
TGTGCCAGCAGCTTATGGGCCTCTGATTACAATGAGCAGTTCTTC
CASSLWASDYNEQFF
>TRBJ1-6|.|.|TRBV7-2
TGTGCCAGCAGCCTCGGAGCAGTCACTAATTCACCCCTCCACTTT
CASSLGAVTNSPLHF
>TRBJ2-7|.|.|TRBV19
TGTGCCAGTGCGACTAGGGGGGAGCAGTACTTC
CASATRGEQYF
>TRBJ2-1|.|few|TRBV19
TGTGCCAGTAGTTTTTACAATGAGCAGTTCTTC
CASSFYNEQFF
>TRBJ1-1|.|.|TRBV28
TGTGCCAGCAGTCCCTCACCACCCATGAACACTGAAGCTTTCTTT
CASSPSPPMNTEAFF
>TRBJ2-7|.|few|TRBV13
TGTGCCAGCAGCTTATACTACGAGCAGTACTTC
CASSLYYEQYF
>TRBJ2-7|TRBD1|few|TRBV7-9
TGTGCCAGCAGCCGACAGGGCGAGCAGTACTTC
CASSRQGEQYF
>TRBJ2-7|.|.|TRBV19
TGTGCCACCCGCCGAAGTCAGTCCTACGAGCAGTACTTC
CATRRSQSYEQYF
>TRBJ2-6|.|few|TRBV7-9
TGTGCCAGCAGCTTCGTAGGGGCCAACGTCCTGACTTTC
CASSFVGANVLTF
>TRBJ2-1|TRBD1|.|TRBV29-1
TGCAGCGTTGAGACAGGGCAACCCTACAATGAGCAGTTCTTC
CSVETGQPYNEQFF
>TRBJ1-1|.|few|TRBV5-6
TGTGCCAGCAGCTTACCCGGGTTGAACACTGAAGCTTTCTTT
CASSLPGLNTEAFF
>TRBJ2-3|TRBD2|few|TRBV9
TGTGCCAGCAGCCCCCGGGGACTACATCTCACAGATACGCAGTATTTT
CASSPRGLHLTDTQYF
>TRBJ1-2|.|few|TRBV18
TGTGCCAGCTCACCAGTGCGGGAGCGCCTCTATGGCTACACCTTC
CASSPVRERLYGYTF
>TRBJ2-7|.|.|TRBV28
TGTGCCAGCAGTTTATGGCAGACCGGGACCTACGAGCAGTACTTC
CASSLWQTGTYEQYF
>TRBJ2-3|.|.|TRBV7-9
TGTGCCAGCTCAAGTACGGGAGCCACAGATACGCAGTATTTT
CASSSTGATDTQYF
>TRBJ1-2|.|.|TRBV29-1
TGCAGCGTTGAAGATCCACTGAGCGGCAGCCGATATGGCTACACCTTC
CSVEDPLSGSRYGYTF
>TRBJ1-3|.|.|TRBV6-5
TGTGCCAGCAGTCCCCTCAGGGGTGGAAACACCATATATTTT
CASSPLRGGNTIYF
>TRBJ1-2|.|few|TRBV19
TGTGCCAGTAGTGTGCGGCCCGATGGAGTCTATGGCTACACCTTC
CASSVRPDGVYGYTF
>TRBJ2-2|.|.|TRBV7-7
TGTGCTAGCAGCTTAGTCGCTACAACCGGGGAGCTGTTTTTT
CASSLVATTGELFF
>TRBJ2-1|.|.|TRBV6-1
TGTGCCACCTTGACCCGTGACACCCCATACAATGAGCAGTTCTTC
CATLTRDTPYNEQFF
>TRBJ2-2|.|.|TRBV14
TGTGCCAGCAGCCGAACGAACACCGGGGAGCTGTTTTTT
CASSRTNTGELFF
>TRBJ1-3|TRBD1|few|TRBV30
TGTGCCGTTGTACAGGGGAACTCTGGAAACACCATATATTTT
CAVVQGNSGNTIYF
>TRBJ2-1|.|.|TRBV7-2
TGTGCCAGCAGCTTATCGATGCGGGAGCAGTTCTTC
CASSLSMREQFF
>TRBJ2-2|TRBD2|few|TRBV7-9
TGTGCCAGCAGCTGGGCTAGCGGGAGGAGTTCGAACACCGGGGAGCTGTTTTTT
CASSWASGRSSNTGELFF
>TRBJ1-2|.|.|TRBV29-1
TGCAGCGTTGAGGGCCCCCGGTATGGCTACACCTTC
CSVEGPRYGYTF
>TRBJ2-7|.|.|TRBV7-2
TGTGCCAGCAGCTTAGAGGAATCCGACGAGCAGTACTTC
CASSLEESDEQYF
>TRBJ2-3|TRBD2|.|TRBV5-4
TGTGCCAGCAGCGCTAGCGGAGATACGCAGTATTTT
CASSASGDTQYF
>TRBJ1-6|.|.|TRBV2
TGTGCCAGCAGTTTTAGCCCTACCAATTCACCCCTCCACTTT
CASSFSPTNSPLHF
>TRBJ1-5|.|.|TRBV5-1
TGCGCCAGCAGTTACGGATATAGCAATCAGCCCCAGCATTTT
CASSYGYSNQPQHF
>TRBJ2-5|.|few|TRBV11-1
TGTGCCAGCAGCTTAAACTTAGCCTCCCCTGGGGAGACCCAGTACTTC
CASSLNLASPGETQYF
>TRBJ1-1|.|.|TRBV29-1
TGCAGCGCCGATCGCTCGACAGACTTTTGGAACACTGAAGCTTTCTTT
CSADRSTDFWNTEAFF
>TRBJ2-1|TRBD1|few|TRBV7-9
TGTGCCAGCAGCTTTATTCTCCGCGGACAGGGGCACTACAATGAGCAGTTCTTC
CASSFILRGQGHYNEQFF
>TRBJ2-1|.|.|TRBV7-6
TGTGCCAGCAGCTTAGCGGCGACATTCGTCGATGAGCAGTTCTTC
CASSLAATFVDEQFF
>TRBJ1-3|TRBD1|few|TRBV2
TGTGCCAGCAGTGGGACAGGGGGCGTTGGAAACACCATATATTTT
CASSGTGGVGNTIYF
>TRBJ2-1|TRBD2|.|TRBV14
TGTGCCAGCAGCCAAACTAGCGGGGGCGATGAGCAGTTCTTC
CASSQTSGGDEQFF
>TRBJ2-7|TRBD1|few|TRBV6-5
TGTGCCAGCAGTTACTCGGGACAGGGGGCTGACTACGAGCAGTACTTC
CASSYSGQGADYEQYF
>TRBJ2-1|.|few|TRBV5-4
TGTGCCAGCAGCCCCCCCTCCTACAATGAGCAGTTCTTC
CASSPPSYNEQFF
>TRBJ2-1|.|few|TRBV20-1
TGCAGTGCTACCAGGGGTGAGCAGTTCTTC
CSATRGEQFF